Presented here are 13 T cell receptor beta chains from one specimen sequenced in a study of T-cell memory formation after mild COVID-19. Each CDR3 protein is one row after TCRdb ran MiXCR on the 5' RACE reads. The table records about 500,000 distinct CDR3 sequences, 20% of them present only once. Sequenced material: PBMCs or a T cell subset sorted from them (not recorded which). Receptor source: an adult woman who had mild COVID-19 (a few samples of this study predate the infection). Cell type and time point are not known.

The chain is built from TRBV7-2 and TRBJ2-5; 13 positions match TRBD2. The CDR3 sequence is 16 residues long. V shed 5 bases, J shed 4 bases, and the junction held 7 bases outside the gene matches. Looked up from germline, CDR1 is SGHTA and CDR2 is FQGNSA. The CDR3 loop is CASSRRTSGRGETQYF. CDR3 sequence (DNA): TGTGCCAGCAGCCGCCGGACTAGCGGGAGAGGAGAGACCCAGTACTTC.

The chain uses TRBV7-6 and TRBJ2-1; 7 nucleotides line up with TRBD2. Germline-derived CDR1 and CDR2 are SGHVS and FNYEAQ. The CDR3 is 16 residues long. V lost 1 base, J lost 1 base, and 4 bases stayed unmatched. The CDR3 coding sequence is TGTGCCAGCAGCTTAGGCGGGAGTCTTTCCTACAATGAGCAGTTCTTC. This gives the protein CASSLGGSLSYNEQFF. The full variable domain, rest sourced from reference TRBV7-6 and TRBJ2-1, is GAGVSQSPRYKVTKRGQDVALRCDPISGHVSLYWYRQALGQGPEFLTYFNYEAQQDKSGLPNDRFSAERPEGSISTLTIQRTEQRDSAMYRCASSLGGSLSYNEQFFGPGTRLTVL.

The chain combines TRBV20-1 with TRBJ1-6; 8 bases are shared with TRBD1. The germline gives CDR1 DFQATT, CDR2 SNEGSKA (reference sequence). V shed 5 bases, J shed 0 bases, and the junction held 3 bases outside the gene matches. CDR3 length: 15 amino acids. The CDR3 here is CSAGTGGSYNSPLHF. The CDR3 nucleotides are TGCAGTGCTGGTACAGGGGGCTCCTATAATTCACCCCTCCACTTT.

This clonotype occurred a few times. The rearrangement links TRBV5-1 to TRBJ2-7; 8 nucleotides agree with TRBD2. The J segment lost 2 bases and the V segment lost 4 bases, leaving 5 bases of the junction unmatched. This CDR3 region has 14 residues. The V gene's germline CDR1 is SGHRS and CDR2 YFSETQ. The CDR3 loop reads CASSSAGGAYEQYF. The CDR3 bases are TGCGCCAGCAGCAGCGCGGGAGGTGCCTACGAGCAGTACTTC.

The chain links TRBV7-9 to TRBJ2-3; D is unresolved. Trimming left V 6 bases short and J 4 bases short, with 11 bases between. CDR1 is SEHNR and CDR2 is FQNEAQ in the germline V gene (reference sequence). This CDR3 comprises 13 residues. The CDR3 nucleotides read TGTGCCAGCAGGACCCCTCTAGCAGATACGCAGTATTTT. Encoded protein: CASRTPLADTQYF.

In this sample, this clonotype turned up a few times. The J gene is TRBJ1-3, the V gene TRBV7-9; 12 bases fit TRBD1. The germline CDR1 and CDR2 sequences are SEHNR and FQNEAQ (reference sequence). The CDR3 is made up of 15 amino acids. V lost 6 bases and J lost 9; bases outside the gene matches: 9. This CDR3 reads CASRLPGQGAFTIYF. The CDR3 nucleotides read TGTGCCAGCAGACTACCGGGACAGGGGGCCTTCACCATATATTTT.

Regarding this clonotype: Germline and junction disagree at one end, which may indicate a read error. The rearrangement uses TRBV7-9 and TRBJ2-3; D is unresolved. The CDR3 length is 14 residues. Germline-derived CDR1 and CDR2 are SEHNR and FQNEAQ (reference sequence). The CDR3 loop is CASSSRPSPDTKYF. CDR3 DNA: TGTGCCAGCAGCTCGCGCCCTTCGCCAGATACGAAGTATTTT.

This rearrangement joins TRBV6-5 to TRBJ1-2, with D perhaps matching TRBD1 (5 bases). V was pared by 2 bases and J by 3 bases, with 7 bases between. Germline CDR1 and CDR2: MNHEY and SVGAGI. There are 13 residues in the CDR3. CDR3 region: CASSYQGYYGYTF. In nucleotides, the CDR3 is TGTGCCAGCAGTTACCAGGGTTACTATGGCTACACCTTC.

This clonotype was seen at least ten times. The chain couples TRBV7-8 to TRBJ2-1; TRBD2 aligns across 16 bases. The CDR3 sequence is 20 residues long. Germline V gene sequence: CDR1 SGHVS, CDR2 FQNEAQ. V shed 5 bases, J shed 1 base, and the junction held 11 bases outside the gene matches. CDR3 nucleotides: TGTGCCAGCAGCAGGATCGGGACTAGCGGGGGGGCCCGGTCCTACAATGAGCAGTTCTTC. It specifies CASSRIGTSGGARSYNEQFF.

The gene calls are TRBV12-3 or TRBV12-4 and TRBJ1-2, with D hard to call. There are 13 residues in the CDR3. The V end was cut by 6 bases, the J end by 4 bases, with 12 bases between. In DNA, the CDR3 is TGTGCCAGCAGCCGCGAGGGAGGCTATGGCTACACCTTC. As protein: CASSREGGYGYTF.

This chain joins TRBV11-2 and TRBJ1-2; D is possibly TRBD1 (5 bases). Germline V CDR1 and CDR2: SGHAT, FQNNGV. The ends were cut back, 4 bases at V and 5 bases at J, with 17 bases in the middle. This CDR3 spans 15 amino acids. CDR3 DNA: TGTGCCAGCAGCTCGGGACCGGGGAACTTATATGGCTACACCTTC. It is translated as CASSSGPGNLYGYTF.

The V gene is TRBV20-1, the J gene TRBJ1-1; 7 bases fit TRBD1. The junction had 6 bases not matched to a gene; V was cut back by 0 bases and J by 8 bases. This CDR3 contains 13 residues. Looked up from germline, CDR1 is DFQATT and CDR2 is SNEGSKA (reference sequence). The CDR3 region has the DNA TGCAGTGCTAGAGATTTCCGGGACAGAGAAGCTTTCTTT. Translated, it gives CSARDFRDREAFF.

This clonotype came up a few times. This chain uses TRBV7-9 with TRBJ2-2, with D perhaps matching TRBD2 (6 bases). Between the trimmed V and J ends, which lost 11 bases and 7 bases, there was a span of 17 bases. The CDR3 is 13 residues long. Germline CDR1 and CDR2: SEHNR and FQNEAQ (reference sequence). This CDR3 reads CAGPRDSDGELFF. The DNA for the CDR3 is TGTGCCGGCCCCAGGGACTCGGACGGGGAGCTGTTTTTT. Supplemented by reference TRBV7-9 and TRBJ2-2, the full variable domain reads DTGVSQNPRHKITKRGQNVTFRCDPISEHNRLYWYRQTLGQGPEFLTYFQNEAQLEKSRLLSDRFSAERPKGSFSTLEIQRTEQGDSAMYLCAGPRDSDGELFFGEGSRLTVL.